Below, one T cell receptor (beta chain) is given with its context. What it binds is not known. A second about 6 to 12 cycle PCR used barcoded and J-beta primers. A single record per CDR3 protein comes from TCRdb applying MiXCR to the 5' RACE reads. Altogether 1.4 million or so distinct CDR3 sequences are present, less than 45% being singletons, with the ten largest covering 4%. This CDR3 has 15 amino acids. Trimming left V 5 bases short and J 2 bases short, with 16 bases between. Germline V gene data show CDR1 as MNHEY and CDR2 as SVGEGT. The data were taken from a study of blood T cells in healthy people across ages. Study observations and caveats: Getting older went along with TCR beta diversity per million T cells dropping roughly linearly.

The V call is TRBV6-2 or TRBV6-3, the J call TRBJ2-7; D might be TRBD2 (5 bases). The sample consisted of blood. The receptor was derived from a woman younger than 35 in good health. In DNA, the CDR3 is TGTGCCAGCAGTGCCACTAGGCCAACCACCTACGAGCAGTACTTC. Translating it yields CASSATRPTTYEQYF.